The text below deals with one T cell receptor (beta chain). Its antigen is currently unknown. Alongside a J-beta primer mix, a sample-barcoded 5' primer served in a second PCR lasting 7 to 11 cycles. TCRdb independently ran MiXCR on the 5' RACE reads; one entry per CDR3 protein. The profile shows hundreds of thousands of distinct CDR3 sequences, roughly 31% of them singletons. V was clipped by 5 bases and J by 3 bases; unmatched bases: 10. Germline V gives CDR1 DFQATT, CDR2 SNEGSKA (reference sequence). The CDR3 length is 14 residues. The sample comes from a study of blood T cells in healthy people across ages. Overall study results and limits: The unknown donor CMV status may have confounded expanded clonotype changes.

The receptor comes from an elderly woman in good health. The sample taken for sequencing was blood. The J gene is TRBJ2-7, the V gene TRBV20-1, with 7 nucleotides matching TRBD1. Written as DNA, the CDR3 is TGCAGTGCTCCCCAGGGGGACAGCGGCTACGAGCAGTACTTC. This encodes CSAPQGDSGYEQYF.